The clone carrying this T cell receptor (beta chain) showed up just a few times. What it binds is unknown. The data stem from a study of T cell responses to AZD1222 COVID-19 vaccine. Study-level points and caveats: Seropositive at baseline were only 5 or 6 AZD1222 recipients. Clonal diversity was possibly underestimated, and the donors were mostly white British, with more females.

Produced via immunoSEQ multiplex PCR; TCRdb's table is partial and in-frame only. The sample has over 100,000 clones, nearly 90% seen once. Deletions cut 1 base from V and 6 bases from J, with 16 bases between. CDR3 length equals 17 residues. Germline CDR1 SGHAT, CDR2 FQNNGV. Sequenced here: peripheral blood, sampled on day 0 of AZD1222 vaccination. The clonotype comes from an adult in good health. The chain combines TRBV11-2 with TRBJ1-6; D not resolved. The DNA for the CDR3 is TGTGCCAGCAGCTTAGGTCTTGGATCTCCCGTTAATTCACCCCTCCACTTT. Protein sequence: CASSLGLGSPVNSPLHF.